Sequencing of this TCR beta chain was carried out in a study of shared clonotypes between healthy human individuals. TCRdb keeps only in-frame clones here, not all; method: immunoSEQ multiplex PCR. The sample includes 550,000 to 700,000 clones, 60% to 75% of them seen just once. This clone was counted a few times. CDR1 SGHTA and CDR2 FQGNSA come from the germline V gene. Unmatched junction bases numbered 5, after V lost 5 bases and J lost 0 bases. The CDR3 runs 15 residues. The sequenced sample was memory CD4+ T cells sorted from blood. The subset is: CD45RA-negative fraction. This sequence originates from a woman in her twenties or thirties in good health. J is TRBJ1-1 and V is TRBV7-2, with 8 positions matching TRBD1. CDR3 bases: TGTGCCAGCAGCACACAGGGGGTGCTGAACACTGAAGCTTTCTTT. Encoded protein: CASSTQGVLNTEAFF. Using reference TRBV7-2 and TRBJ1-1 for the parts outside the CDR3, the full variable domain is GAGVSQSPSNKVTEKGKDVELRCDPISGHTALYWYRQSLGQGLEFLIYFQGNSAPDKSGLPSDRFSAERTGGSVSTLTIQRTQQEDSAVYLCASSTQGVLNTEAFFGQGTRLTVV.